This T cell receptor beta chain was sequenced for a study of T cell repertoires in cytomegalovirus infection. Study details: Both recently identified HLA-C-restricted and well-studied HLA-B-restricted CMV epitopes were used in the study. Public TCR beta signatures were indicative of both CMV infection and a matching HLA type.

This clonotype was observed many times. What it binds is unknown. Using its own MiXCR run on the reads, TCRdb lists one record per CDR3 protein. This repertoire shows approximately 730,000 distinct CDR3 sequences, under 35% found once; its top ten account for about an eighth. Germline V gene sequence: CDR1 SGHRS, CDR2 YFSETQ. Trimming took 0 bases from V and 2 from J, leaving 13 bases between them. CDR3 size: 16 residues. Overall study findings and caveats: The study found HLA-C-restricted CMV-specific TCR beta clonotypes dominating the ex vivo response.

J is TRBJ2-3 and V is TRBV5-1; D uncertain. The sample here was cultured CD8+ T cells from PBMCs, taken from culture after CMV antigen stimulation. This clonotype originated in a human donor in good health (CMV status not recorded). Some clones in this sample may be carry-over from other donors' samples. The CDR3 nucleotides are TGCGCCAGCAGCTTGGAAGGGAATCTCTTCACAGATACGCAGTATTTT. It specifies CASSLEGNLFTDTQYF.